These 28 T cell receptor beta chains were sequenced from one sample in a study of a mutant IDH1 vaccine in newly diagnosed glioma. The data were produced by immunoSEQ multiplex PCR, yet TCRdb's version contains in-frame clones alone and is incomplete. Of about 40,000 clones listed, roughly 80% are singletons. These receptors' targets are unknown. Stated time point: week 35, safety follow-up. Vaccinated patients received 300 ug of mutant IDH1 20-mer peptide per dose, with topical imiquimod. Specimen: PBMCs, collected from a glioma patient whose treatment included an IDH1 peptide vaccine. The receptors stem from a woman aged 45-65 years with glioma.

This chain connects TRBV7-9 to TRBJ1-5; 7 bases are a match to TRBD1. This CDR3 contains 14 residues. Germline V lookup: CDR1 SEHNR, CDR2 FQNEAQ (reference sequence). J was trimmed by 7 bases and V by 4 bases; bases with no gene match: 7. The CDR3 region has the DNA TGTGCCAGCAGCTACAGGGGAGTAGAGCAGCCCCAGCATTTT. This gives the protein CASSYRGVEQPQHF.

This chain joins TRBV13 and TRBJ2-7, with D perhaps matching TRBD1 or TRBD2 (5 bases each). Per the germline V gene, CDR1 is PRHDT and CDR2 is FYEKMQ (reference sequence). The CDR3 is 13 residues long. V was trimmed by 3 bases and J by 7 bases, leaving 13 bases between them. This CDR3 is CASSLGRALEQYF. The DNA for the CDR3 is TGTGCCAGCAGCTTGGGACGGGCCTTGGAGCAGTACTTC.

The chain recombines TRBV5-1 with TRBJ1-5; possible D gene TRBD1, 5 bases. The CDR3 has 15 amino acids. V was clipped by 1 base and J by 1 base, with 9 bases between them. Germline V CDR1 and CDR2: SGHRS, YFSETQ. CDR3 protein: CASSLSGFSNQPQHF. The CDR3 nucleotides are TGCGCCAGCAGCTTGTCAGGGTTCAGCAATCAGCCCCAGCATTTT.

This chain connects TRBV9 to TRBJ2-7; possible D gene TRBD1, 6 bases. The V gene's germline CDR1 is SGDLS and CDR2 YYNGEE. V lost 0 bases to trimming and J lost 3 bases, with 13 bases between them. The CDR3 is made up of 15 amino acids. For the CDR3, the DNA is TGTGCCAGCAGCGTAGGGACAGTGACAGGCTACGAGCAGTACTTC. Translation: CASSVGTVTGYEQYF.

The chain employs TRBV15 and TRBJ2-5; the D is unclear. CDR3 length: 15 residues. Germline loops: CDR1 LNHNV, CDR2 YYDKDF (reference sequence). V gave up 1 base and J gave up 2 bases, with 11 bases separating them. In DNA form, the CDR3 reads TGTGCCACCAGCAGAGCTGCAGGCGGACAAGAGACCCAGTACTTC. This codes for CATSRAAGGQETQYF.

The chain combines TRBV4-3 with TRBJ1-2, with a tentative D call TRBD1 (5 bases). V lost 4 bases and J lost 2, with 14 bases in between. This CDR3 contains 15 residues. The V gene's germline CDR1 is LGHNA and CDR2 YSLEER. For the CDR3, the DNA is TGCGCCAGCAGCCTTACCAGGGTTGAAAACTATGGCTACACCTTC. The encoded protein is CASSLTRVENYGYTF.

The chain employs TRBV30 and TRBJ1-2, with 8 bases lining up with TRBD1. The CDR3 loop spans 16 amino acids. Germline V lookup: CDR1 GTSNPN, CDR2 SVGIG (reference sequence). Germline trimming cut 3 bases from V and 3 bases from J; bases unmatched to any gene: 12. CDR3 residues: CAWREIQTGGDYGYTF. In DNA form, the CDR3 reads TGTGCCTGGAGGGAAATCCAAACAGGGGGAGACTATGGCTACACCTTC.

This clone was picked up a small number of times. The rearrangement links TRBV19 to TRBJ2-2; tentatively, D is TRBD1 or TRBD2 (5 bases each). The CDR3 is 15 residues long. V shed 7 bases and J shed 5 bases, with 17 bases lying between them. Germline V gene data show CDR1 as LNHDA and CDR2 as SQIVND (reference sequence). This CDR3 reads CASKTQGTGTGELFF. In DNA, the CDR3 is TGTGCCAGTAAGACCCAGGGCACGGGGACCGGGGAGCTGTTTTTT. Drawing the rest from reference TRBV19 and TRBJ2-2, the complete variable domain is DGGITQSPKYLFRKEGQNVTLSCEQNLNHDAMYWYRQDPGQGLRLIYYSQIVNDFQKGDIAEGYSVSREKKESFPLTVTSAQKNPTAFYLCASKTQGTGTGELFFGEGSRLTVL.

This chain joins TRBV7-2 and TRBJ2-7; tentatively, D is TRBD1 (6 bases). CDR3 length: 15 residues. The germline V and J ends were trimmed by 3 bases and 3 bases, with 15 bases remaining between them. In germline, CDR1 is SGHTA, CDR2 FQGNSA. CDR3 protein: CASSLGMGARYEQYF. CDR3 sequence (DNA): TGTGCCAGCAGCTTGGGGATGGGGGCGCGCTACGAGCAGTACTTC.

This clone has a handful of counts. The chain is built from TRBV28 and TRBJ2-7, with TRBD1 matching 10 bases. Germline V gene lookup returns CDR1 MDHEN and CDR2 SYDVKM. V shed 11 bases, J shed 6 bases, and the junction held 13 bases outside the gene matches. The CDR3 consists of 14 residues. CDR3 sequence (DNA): TGTGCCTCAAAAAGCCCGGGACAGGGGCTCGAGCAGTACTTC. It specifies CASKSPGQGLEQYF.

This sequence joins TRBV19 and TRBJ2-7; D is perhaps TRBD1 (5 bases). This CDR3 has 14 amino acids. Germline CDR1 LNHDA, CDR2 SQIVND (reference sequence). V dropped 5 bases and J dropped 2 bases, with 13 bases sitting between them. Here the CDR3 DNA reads TGTGCCAGTAGTTGGGGTCAGGGCGCCTACGAGCAGTACTTC. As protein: CASSWGQGAYEQYF.

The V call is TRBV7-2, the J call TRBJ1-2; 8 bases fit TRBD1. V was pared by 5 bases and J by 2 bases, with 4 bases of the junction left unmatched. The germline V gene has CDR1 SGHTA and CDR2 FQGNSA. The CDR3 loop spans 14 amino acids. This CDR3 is CASSPDRVNYGYTF. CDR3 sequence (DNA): TGTGCCAGCAGCCCGGACAGGGTGAACTATGGCTACACCTTC.

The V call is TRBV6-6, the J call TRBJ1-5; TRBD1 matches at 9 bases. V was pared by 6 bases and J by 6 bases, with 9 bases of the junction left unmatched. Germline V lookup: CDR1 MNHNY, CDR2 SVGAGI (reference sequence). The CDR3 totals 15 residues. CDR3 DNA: TGTGCCAGCAGAGTACAGGGGGCGCCGAGTCAGCCCCAGCATTTT. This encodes CASRVQGAPSQPQHF.

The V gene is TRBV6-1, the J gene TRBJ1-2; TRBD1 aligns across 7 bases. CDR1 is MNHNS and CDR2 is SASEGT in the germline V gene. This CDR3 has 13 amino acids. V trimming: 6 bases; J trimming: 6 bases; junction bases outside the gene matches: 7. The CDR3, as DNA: TGTGCCAGCAGGGAGGGGGCGATGGATGGCTACACCTTC. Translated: CASREGAMDGYTF.

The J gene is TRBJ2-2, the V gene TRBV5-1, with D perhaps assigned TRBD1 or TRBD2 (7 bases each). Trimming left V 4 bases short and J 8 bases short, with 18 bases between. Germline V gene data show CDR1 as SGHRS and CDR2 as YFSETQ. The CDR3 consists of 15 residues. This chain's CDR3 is CASSPGGTAVGELFF. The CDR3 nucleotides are TGCGCCAGCAGCCCCGGGGGGACAGCAGTTGGGGAGCTGTTTTTT.

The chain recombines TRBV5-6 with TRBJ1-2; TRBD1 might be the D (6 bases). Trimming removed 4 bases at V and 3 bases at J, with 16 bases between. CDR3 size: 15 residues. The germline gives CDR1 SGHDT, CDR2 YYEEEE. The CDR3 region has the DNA TGTGCCAGCAGCCGGGCAGGCAGGGGCCACTATGGCTACACCTTC. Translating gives CASSRAGRGHYGYTF.

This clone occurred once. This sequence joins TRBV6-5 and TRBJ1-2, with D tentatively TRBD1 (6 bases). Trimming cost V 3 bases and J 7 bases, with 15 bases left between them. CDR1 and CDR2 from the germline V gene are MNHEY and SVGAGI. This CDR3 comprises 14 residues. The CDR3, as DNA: TGTGCCAGCAGTTATTCCCGACAGGCGGGTGGCTACACCTTC. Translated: CASSYSRQAGGYTF.

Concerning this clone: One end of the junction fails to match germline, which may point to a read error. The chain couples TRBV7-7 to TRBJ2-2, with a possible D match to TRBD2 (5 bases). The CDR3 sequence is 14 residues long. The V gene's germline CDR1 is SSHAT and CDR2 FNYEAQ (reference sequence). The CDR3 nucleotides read TGTGCTAGCAGCTTAGCGTCCCGGACCGGGGAGCTGTTTTTT. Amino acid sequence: CASSLASRTGELFF. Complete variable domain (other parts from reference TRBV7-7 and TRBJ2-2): GAGVSQSPRYKVTKRGQDVTLRCDPISSHATLYWYQQALGQGPEFLTYFNYEAQPDKSGLPSDRFSAERPEGSISTLTIQRTEQRDSAMYRCASSLASRTGELFFGEGSRLTVL.

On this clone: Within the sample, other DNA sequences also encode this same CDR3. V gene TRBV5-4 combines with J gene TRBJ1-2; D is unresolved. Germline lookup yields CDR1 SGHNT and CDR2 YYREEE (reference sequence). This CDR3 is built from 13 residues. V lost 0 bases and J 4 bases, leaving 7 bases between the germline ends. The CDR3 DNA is TGTGCCAGCAGCTTGGAGGGTCCCTATGGCTACACCTTC. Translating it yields CASSLEGPYGYTF. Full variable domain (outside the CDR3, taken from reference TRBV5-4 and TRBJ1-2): ETGVTQSPTHLIKTRGQQVTLRCSSQSGHNTVSWYQQALGQGPQFIFQYYREEENGRGNFPPRFSGLQFPNYSSELNVNALELDDSALYLCASSLEGPYGYTFGSGTRLTVV.

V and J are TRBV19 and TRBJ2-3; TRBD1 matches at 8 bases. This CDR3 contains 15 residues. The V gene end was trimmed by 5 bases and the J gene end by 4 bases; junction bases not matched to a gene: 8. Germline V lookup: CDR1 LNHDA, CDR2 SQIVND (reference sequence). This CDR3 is CASSPDRARADTQYF. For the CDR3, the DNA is TGTGCCAGTAGTCCGGACAGGGCGAGGGCAGATACGCAGTATTTT.

CDR3 residues: CASSYISDSTEAFF. The CDR3 nucleotides are TGTGCCAGCAGTTACATATCCGACAGCACTGAAGCTTTCTTT. The chain combines TRBV6-5 with TRBJ1-1; tentative D call: TRBD1 (5 bases). V dropped 2 bases and J dropped 4 bases, with 11 bases sitting between them. The CDR3 runs to 14 residues. Germline V gene data show CDR1 as MNHEY and CDR2 as SVGAGI.

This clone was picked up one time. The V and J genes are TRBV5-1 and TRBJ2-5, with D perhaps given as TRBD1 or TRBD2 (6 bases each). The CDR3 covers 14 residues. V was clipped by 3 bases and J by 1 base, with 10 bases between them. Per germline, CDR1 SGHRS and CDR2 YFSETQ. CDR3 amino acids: CASSWGAPQETQYF. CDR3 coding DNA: TGCGCCAGCAGCTGGGGGGCCCCCCAAGAGACCCAGTACTTC.

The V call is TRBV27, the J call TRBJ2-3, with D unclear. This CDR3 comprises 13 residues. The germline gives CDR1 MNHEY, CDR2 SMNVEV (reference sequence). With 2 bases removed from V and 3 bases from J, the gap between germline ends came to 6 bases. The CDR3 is CASSLGPTDTQYF. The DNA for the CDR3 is TGTGCCAGCAGTTTAGGCCCAACAGATACGCAGTATTTT.

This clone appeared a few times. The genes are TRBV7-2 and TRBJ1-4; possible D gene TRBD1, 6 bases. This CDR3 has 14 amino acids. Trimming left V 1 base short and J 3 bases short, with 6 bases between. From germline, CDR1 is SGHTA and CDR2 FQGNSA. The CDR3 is CASSLGTANEKLFF. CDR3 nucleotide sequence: TGTGCCAGCAGCTTAGGGACAGCTAATGAAAAACTGTTTTTT.

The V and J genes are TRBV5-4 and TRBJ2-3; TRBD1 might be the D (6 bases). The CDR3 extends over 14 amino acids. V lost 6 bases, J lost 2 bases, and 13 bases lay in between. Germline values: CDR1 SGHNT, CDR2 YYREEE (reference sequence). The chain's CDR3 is CASTARGFTDTQYF. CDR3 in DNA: TGTGCCAGCACCGCAAGGGGGTTCACAGATACGCAGTATTTT.

Here the CDR3 DNA reads TGTGCCAGCAGTCCTACTATCTTTAGAGTCACAGATACGCAGTATTTT. Translated, it gives CASSPTIFRVTDTQYF. The genes are TRBV27 and TRBJ2-3; D gene unclear. Germline lookup yields CDR1 MNHEY and CDR2 SMNVEV (reference sequence). This CDR3 has 16 residues. Trimming cost V 5 bases and J 2 bases, with 17 bases left between them.

Written as DNA, the CDR3 is TGTGCCAGCAGCGGGGACAGGGGGCCCGGGGAGCTGTTTTTT. Protein: CASSGDRGPGELFF. V usage is TRBV5-4 and J usage is TRBJ2-2, with 12 positions matching TRBD1. The germline V gene has CDR1 SGHNT and CDR2 YYREEE (reference sequence). The V and J ends lost 4 bases and 6 bases, in that order; junction bases with no gene match: 1. CDR3 size: 14 residues.

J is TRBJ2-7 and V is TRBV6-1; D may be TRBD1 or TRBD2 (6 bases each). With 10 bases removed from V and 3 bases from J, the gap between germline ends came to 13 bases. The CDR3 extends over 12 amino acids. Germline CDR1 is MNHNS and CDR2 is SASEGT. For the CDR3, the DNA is TGTGCCATTAAAGGGGGGTTCTACGAGCAGTACTTC. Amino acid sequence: CAIKGGFYEQYF.